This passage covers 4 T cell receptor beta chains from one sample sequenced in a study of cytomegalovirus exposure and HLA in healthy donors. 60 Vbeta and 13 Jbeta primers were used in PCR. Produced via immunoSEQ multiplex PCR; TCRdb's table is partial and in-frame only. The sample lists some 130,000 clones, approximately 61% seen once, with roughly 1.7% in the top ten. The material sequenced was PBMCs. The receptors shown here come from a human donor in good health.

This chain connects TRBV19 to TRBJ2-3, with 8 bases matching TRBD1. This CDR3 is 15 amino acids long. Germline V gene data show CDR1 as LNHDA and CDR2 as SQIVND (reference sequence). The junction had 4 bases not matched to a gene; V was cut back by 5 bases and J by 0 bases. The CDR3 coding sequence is TGTGCCAGTAGTTCGACAGGGGCTAGCACAGATACGCAGTATTTT. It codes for CASSSTGASTDTQYF.

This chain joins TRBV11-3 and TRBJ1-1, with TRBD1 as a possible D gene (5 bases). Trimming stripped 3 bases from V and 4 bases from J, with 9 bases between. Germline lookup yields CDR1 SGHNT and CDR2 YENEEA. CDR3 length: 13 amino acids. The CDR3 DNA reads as TGTGCCAGCAGCTTGGAGACAGTCACTGAAGCTTTCTTT. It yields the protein CASSLETVTEAFF. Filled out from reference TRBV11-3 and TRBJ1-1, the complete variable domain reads EAGVVQSPRYKIIEKKQPVAFWCNPISGHNTLYWYLQNLGQGPELLIRYENEEAVDDSQLPKDRFSAERLKGVDSTLKIQPAELGDSAVYLCASSLETVTEAFFGQGTRLTVV.

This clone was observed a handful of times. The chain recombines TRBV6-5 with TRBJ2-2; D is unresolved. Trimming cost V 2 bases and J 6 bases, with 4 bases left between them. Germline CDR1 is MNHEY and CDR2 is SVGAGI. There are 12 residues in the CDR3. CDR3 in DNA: TGTGCCAGCAGTTACCGGGCCGGGGAGCTGTTTTTT. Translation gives CASSYRAGELFF.

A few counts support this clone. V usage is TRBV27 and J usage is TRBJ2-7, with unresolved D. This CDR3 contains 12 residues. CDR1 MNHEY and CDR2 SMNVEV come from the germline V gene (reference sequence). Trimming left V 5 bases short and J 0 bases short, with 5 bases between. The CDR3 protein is CASSPSSYEQYF. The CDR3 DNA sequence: TGTGCCAGCAGTCCGAGCTCCTACGAGCAGTACTTC.